This T cell receptor (beta chain) was identified during a study of T cell repertoires in cytomegalovirus infection. Looking at the study overall: CMV infection plus the matching HLA type was flagged by public TCR beta signatures.

Each CDR3 protein gets one entry after TCRdb re-called the reads with MiXCR. This sample has under 850,000 distinct CDR3 sequences, with 33% found just once. The CDR3 has 14 amino acids. The V end was cut by 7 bases, the J end by 5 bases, with 17 bases between. Germline V CDR1 and CDR2: SNHLY, FYNNEI. Of note for this clonotype: What it binds is not known.

The sequence derives from a human donor in good health (CMV status not recorded). Some clones in this sample may be carry-over from other donors' samples. The chain employs TRBV2 and TRBJ1-1; weak D call: TRBD1 (5 bases). This material consisted of cultured PBMCs, taken from culture after CMV antigen stimulation. The CDR3 spells CASNSEGRATEAFF. Written as DNA, the CDR3 is TGTGCCAGCAACTCGGAGGGGAGAGCGACTGAAGCTTTCTTT.